What follows are 24 T cell receptor beta chains derived from one specimen sequenced in a study of T cells in women clearing cervical HPV infection (dated by TCRdb to the late 2010s). The library relied on the immunoSEQ multiplex PCR assay. This is the immuneACCESS table as TCRdb keeps it, with only in-frame sequences that have V and J called. A part of the clones is gone; compared with another copy, unresolved V genes explain less than half, and the rest is unexplained. The sample table includes 45,000 to 50,000 clones. The biggest ten clones account for 35% of the sample. Sequenced input: blood buffy coat. The receptors were sampled from a woman aged 18 to 75 with a cervical HPV16 infection that either progressed to CIN3+ or cleared (not recorded which).

Details on this clone: The CDR3 goes on 3 residues after the read ends, and that part is filled in from the germline J gene. This chain joins TRBV4-1 and TRBJ1-2, with 11 bases lining up with TRBD1. Germline trimming cut 5 bases from V and 7 bases from J; bases unmatched to any gene: 6. This CDR3 is built from 14 residues. CDR1 and CDR2 from the germline V gene are MGHRA and YSYEKL. CDR3 loop: CASSSPGQGGGYTF. Incomplete CDR3 DNA: TGCGCCAGCAGCTCCCCGGGACAGGGGGGTGGC.

Comments on this clone: The DNA ends 3 residues before the CDR3 does, and the rest of the CDR3 is filled in from the germline J gene. J is TRBJ1-5 and V is TRBV19, with D possibly TRBD1 on 5 matching bases. The CDR3 runs 14 residues. Trimming pared 3 bases from V and 1 base from J, leaving 7 bases between. The germline gives CDR1 LNHDA, CDR2 SQIVND (reference sequence). CDR3 DNA (partial): TGTGCCAGTAGTATGAGGGGAAGCAATCAGCCC. Translation: CASSMRGSNQP. The complete CDR3 sequence is CASSMRGSNQPQHF.

In the case of this clone: The read gets to within 3 residues of the CDR3 end, and the germline J gene fills in the rest. The chain carries TRBV19 and TRBJ2-1; D perhaps matches TRBD2 (6 bases). Trimming cost V 5 bases and J 5 bases, with 19 bases left between them. CDR3 length: 16 amino acids. The germline V gene encodes CDR1 LNHDA and CDR2 SQIVND (reference sequence). The DNA read from the CDR3 is TGTGCCAGTAGTCCCCTAGAAGCGGGCGGACACAATGAG. This gives the protein CASSPLEAGGHNE. The complete CDR3 reads CASSPLEAGGHNEQFF.

Regarding this clone: The observed sequence ends 3 residues before the CDR3 terminus, with the missing tail filled in from the germline J gene. The chain employs TRBV30 and TRBJ1-2; the D is unclear. Germline-derived CDR1 and CDR2 are GTSNPN and SVGIG (reference sequence). The CDR3 loop spans 14 amino acids. The CDR3 sequence: CAWSKLAVQETYTF. The sequenced CDR3 bases are TGTGCCTGGAGTAAACTAGCGGTTCAAGAGACC.

About this clone itself: The CDR3 end falls 3 residues outside the read, so it is completed with the germline J gene. The rearrangement links TRBV11-2 to TRBJ2-7; D is ambiguous. Trimming removed 0 bases at V and 4 bases at J, with 10 bases between. The CDR3 is 14 residues long. Germline CDR1 is SGHAT and CDR2 is FQNNGV. The CDR3 DNA, read in part, is TGTGCCAGCAGCTTAGATCTACGTGTGTACGAG. It is translated as CASSLDLRVYE. The entire CDR3 protein reads CASSLDLRVYEQYF. The complete variable domain, with remaining parts taken from reference TRBV11-2 and TRBJ2-7, reads EAGVAQSPRYKIIEKRQSVAFWCNPISGHATLYWYQQILGQGPKLLIQFQNNGVVDDSQLPKDRFSAERLKGVDSTLKIQPAKLEDSAVYLCASSLDLRVYEQYFGPGTRLTVT.

With respect to this clone: With the read ending 3 residues before the CDR3 end, the germline J gene is used to fill in that end. The genes are TRBV7-2 and TRBJ2-2, with D possibly TRBD1 on 6 matching bases. CDR1 and CDR2 (germline): SGHTA, FQGNSA. The CDR3 is 15 residues long. V lost 3 bases to trimming and J lost 9 bases, with 17 bases between them. The CDR3 region is CASSFPGQGQWELFF. The sequenced part of the CDR3 DNA is TGTGCCAGCAGCTTTCCGGGACAAGGACAATGGGAG.

The sequenced CDR3 bases are TGTGCCAGCAGCTTAAGGGCGGGAAATGAAAAA. This encodes CASSLRAGNEK. The CDR3 as a whole reads CASSLRAGNEKLFF. V usage is TRBV7-2 and J usage is TRBJ1-4, with D unresolved. The read falls 3 residues short of the CDR3 end, and the missing part is taken from the germline J gene. The CDR3 is 14 amino acids. Deletions cut 2 bases from V and 5 bases from J, with 9 bases between. Germline V gene lookup returns CDR1 SGHTA and CDR2 FQGNSA.

Partial CDR3 DNA: TGTGCCAGTCGACTAGCGGACCGCAATGAG. Protein product: CASRLADRNE. The full CDR3 is CASRLADRNEQFF. V gene TRBV19 combines with J gene TRBJ2-1; 9 bases are shared with TRBD2. The read stops 3 residues short of the end of the CDR3; the missing end is completed from the germline J gene. The CDR3 has 13 amino acids. CDR1 and CDR2 (germline): LNHDA, SQIVND (reference sequence). V was clipped by 8 bases and J by 6 bases; unmatched bases: 5.

With respect to this clone: The read terminates 3 residues before the CDR3 end, so the remaining end is supplied by the germline J gene. This chain joins TRBV7-9 and TRBJ2-5; unclear D gene. Germline CDR1 is SEHNR and CDR2 is FQNEAQ (reference sequence). The CDR3 is 12 residues long. Here the CDR3 reads CASSLFTDTQYF. The sequenced part of the CDR3 DNA is TGTGCCAGCAGCTTATTCACAGATACC.

In regard to this clone: The CDR3 end lies 3 residues beyond the end of the read and is filled in from the germline J gene. This rearrangement joins TRBV5-1 to TRBJ2-4, with D maybe TRBD2 (6 bases). This CDR3 is 14 amino acids long. CDR1 and CDR2 from the germline V gene are SGHRS and YFSETQ. Between the trimmed V and J ends, which lost 4 bases and 8 bases, there was a span of 16 bases. Here the CDR3 reads CASSPGGERYIQYF. The sequenced part of the CDR3 DNA is TGCGCCAGCAGCCCGGGCGGGGAAAGGTACATT.

About this clone: The read is 3 residues too short to cover the CDR3 end, so that end is filled in from the germline J gene. This chain connects TRBV7-3 to TRBJ2-2; 11 bases map to TRBD1. Germline V gene data show CDR1 as SGHTA and CDR2 as FQGTGA. The ends lost 4 bases at V and 4 bases at J; junction bases unmatched: 2. This CDR3 has 15 amino acids. This chain's CDR3 is CASSSGQGGTGELFF. The CDR3 bases that were read are TGTGCCAGCAGCTCGGGACAGGGGGGCACCGGGGAG.

The DNA read from the CDR3 is TGTGCCAGCAGTGAAGTGATCGGTACCTATGGC. It translates to CASSEVIGTYG. In full, the CDR3 reads CASSEVIGTYGYTF. The J gene is TRBJ1-2, the V gene TRBV6-1; D is undetermined. The read ends 3 residues shy of where the CDR3 ends; the end is completed using the germline J gene. The germline V gene has CDR1 MNHNS and CDR2 SASEGT. CDR3 length equals 14 residues. V lost 1 base, J lost 4 bases, and 10 bases lay in between.

Comments on this clone: Read data end 3 residues before the CDR3 end; the end is taken from the germline J gene. V is TRBV18 and J is TRBJ2-2, with TRBD1 as a possible D gene (5 bases). The V gene's germline CDR1 is KGHSH and CDR2 LQKENI. CDR3 size: 15 residues. The CDR3 loop reads CASSPAASGANVLFF. CDR3 bases read: TGTGCCAGCTCACCGGCGGCCTCTGGGGCCAACGTG.

Turning to this clone: The read ends 3 residues early relative to the CDR3; the germline J gene fills the gap. The genes are TRBV10-1 and TRBJ2-5, with D unresolved. This CDR3 spans 13 amino acids. CDR1 is WNHNN, CDR2 SYGVQD, per germline (reference sequence). Trimming cost V 3 bases and J 0 bases, with 5 bases left between them. The CDR3: CASSDGYQETQYF. Incomplete CDR3 DNA: TGCGCCAGCAGTGACGGGTACCAAGAGACC.

On this clone itself: The read ends 3 residues early relative to the CDR3; the germline J gene fills the gap. This chain connects TRBV19 to TRBJ1-1; a weak D match, TRBD1 (5 bases). The CDR3 loop spans 17 amino acids. CDR1 and CDR2 from the germline V gene are LNHDA and SQIVND (reference sequence). V was trimmed by 0 bases and J by 0 bases, leaving 14 bases between them. CDR3 sequence reads: CASSIEGQGGMNTEAFF. The CDR3 DNA, read in part, is TGTGCCAGTAGTATAGAGGGGCAGGGTGGGATGAACACTGAA.

Of note for this clone: The read gets to within 3 residues of the CDR3 end, and the germline J gene fills in the rest. The rearrangement links TRBV7-2 to TRBJ2-5; D call uncertain. Trimming removed 5 bases at V and 5 bases at J, with 18 bases between. CDR3 length equals 15 residues. Germline V gives CDR1 SGHTA, CDR2 FQGNSA. CDR3: CASSRRLGLTETQYF. The part of the CDR3 DNA that was read is TGTGCCAGCAGCCGCCGTTTGGGCCTCACGGAGACC.

In regard to this clone: The CDR3 is cut off 3 residues early in the read; its end comes from the germline J gene. The chain links TRBV4-2 to TRBJ2-7; D is perhaps TRBD2 (5 bases). This CDR3 comprises 15 residues. Germline V gives CDR1 LGHNA, CDR2 YNFKEQ. The V and J ends lost 1 base and 2 bases respectively, with 12 bases between them. The CDR3 sequence is CASSQVTAVTYEQYF. The covered CDR3 bases are TGTGCCAGCAGCCAAGTAACAGCGGTCACCTACGAG.

Turning to this clone: The observed sequence ends 3 residues before the CDR3 terminus, with the missing tail filled in from the germline J gene. The gene calls are TRBV7-6 and TRBJ2-7, with D tentatively TRBD1 or TRBD2 (5 bases each). Germline V gives CDR1 SGHVS, CDR2 FNYEAQ. The CDR3 sequence is 13 residues long. Trimming left V 5 bases short and J 3 bases short, with 11 bases between. This CDR3 is CASSLSRGYEQYF. The sequenced CDR3 bases are TGTGCCAGCAGCCTGTCGAGGGGCTACGAG.

Notes on this clone: Read coverage stops 3 residues before the CDR3 terminus; the germline J gene supplies the remainder. This chain uses TRBV7-9 with TRBJ2-5, with no clear D. In germline, CDR1 is SEHNR, CDR2 FQNEAQ (reference sequence). With 2 bases removed from V and 2 bases from J, the gap between germline ends came to 6 bases. The CDR3 has 13 residues. CDR3 protein: CASSLHNQETQYF. Incomplete CDR3 DNA: TGTGCCAGCAGCTTACACAATCAAGAGACC.

About this clone itself: The CDR3 end falls 3 residues outside the read, so it is completed with the germline J gene. This chain connects TRBV5-1 to TRBJ2-2; TRBD2 might be the D (6 bases). V shed 3 bases and J shed 3 bases, with 12 bases lying between them. The CDR3 is made up of 15 amino acids. Germline CDR1 and CDR2: SGHRS and YFSETQ. Here the CDR3 reads CASSYSGVDTGELFF. The CDR3 bases that were read are TGCGCCAGCAGCTATTCGGGGGTTGACACCGGGGAG.

On this clone: From the germline J gene comes the end of the CDR3, since the read stops 3 residues before it. The rearrangement links TRBV7-9 to TRBJ2-3; 7 positions agree with TRBD1. The CDR3 runs 15 residues. The V gene's germline CDR1 is SEHNR and CDR2 FQNEAQ (reference sequence). The CDR3 bases that were read are TGTGCCAGCAGCCAGGGGGTGGGGAATCAAGAGACG. Translating gives CASSQGVGNQET. The complete CDR3 reads CASSQGVGNQETQYF.

Regarding this clone: The read ends 3 residues before the CDR3 terminus; that terminus is restored from the germline J gene. The chain uses TRBV5-1 and TRBJ2-3; D is perhaps TRBD2 (6 bases). This CDR3 has 15 residues. Germline assignment: CDR1 SGHRS and CDR2 YFSETQ. The CDR3 DNA, read in part, is TGCGCCAGCAGCTTAACGTGGAGGGGCGAGGAGACG. It translates to CASSLTWRGEET. The entire CDR3 sequence reads CASSLTWRGEETQYF.

Regarding this clone: From the germline J gene comes the end of the CDR3, since the read stops 3 residues before it. This chain links TRBV18 with TRBJ1-1, with D perhaps matching TRBD1 (6 bases). V was shortened by 6 bases and J by 1 base, with 12 bases between the two germline ends. CDR3 size: 14 residues. The V gene's germline CDR1 is KGHSH and CDR2 LQKENI. The CDR3: CASSSGTTNTEAFF. The sequenced CDR3 bases are TGTGCCAGCTCCTCCGGGACAACGAACACTGAA. Full variable domain (missing parts from reference TRBV18 and TRBJ1-1): NAGVMQNPRHLVRRRGQEARLRCSPMKGHSHVYWYRQLPEEGLKFMVYLQKENIIDESGMPKERFSAEFPKEGPSILRIQQVVRGDSAAYFCASSSGTTNTEAFFGQGTRLTVV.

On this clone itself: Sequencing ends 3 residues short of the CDR3 end; the germline J gene provides the rest. The genes are TRBV5-1 and TRBJ2-7; D not resolved. CDR3 length: 12 residues. Germline V lookup: CDR1 SGHRS, CDR2 YFSETQ. The V and J ends lost 0 bases and 4 bases respectively, with 5 bases between them. The CDR3 spells CASSLEGYEQYF. The sequenced CDR3 bases are TGCGCCAGCAGCTTGGAGGGTTACGAG.